Sequencing of this TCR beta chain was carried out in a study of blood T cell repertoires in COVID-19. The CDR3 is 16 residues long. CDR1 is SGHVS, CDR2 FNYEAQ, per germline. V gave up 4 bases and J gave up 5 bases; unmatched junction bases: 11. There are a few counts of this clone. Enrollment of patients from Seattle took place during active infection, with longitudinal follow-up. TCRdb's table, derived via immunoSEQ multiplex PCR, lists solely in-frame clones and lacks some. Of some 450,000 clones in the sample, roughly 88% were seen once. V usage is TRBV7-6 and J usage is TRBJ2-1; 7 positions match TRBD2. The sequence was collected from a woman in her fifties or sixties with COVID-19, enrolled during active disease. Sequencing was performed on peripheral blood. The CDR3 DNA sequence: TGTGCCAGCAGCTCCGGCGGAAGCGGGGCGCACAATGAGCAGTTCTTC. Protein sequence: CASSSGGSGAHNEQFF. The variable domain in full, completed from reference TRBV7-6 and TRBJ2-1, reads GAGVSQSPRYKVTKRGQDVALRCDPISGHVSLYWYRQALGQGPEFLTYFNYEAQQDKSGLPNDRFSAERPEGSISTLTIQRTEQRDSAMYRCASSSGGSGAHNEQFFGPGTRLTVL.